This paragraph covers one TCR beta chain sequence. Its matching antigen is unknown. The identical CDR3 is also encoded by other nucleotide sequences in the sample. While the first cohort had fewer than 850 subjects, the donors belonged to the separate validation cohort of over a hundred subjects. The source of the sample is a study of cytomegalovirus exposure and HLA in healthy donors. Study results and caveats: The study labeled 150 to 200 TCR beta chains cytomegalovirus-associated.

Germline CDR1 and CDR2: MNHEY and SVGAGI. The CDR3 extends over 14 amino acids. Unmatched junction bases numbered 7, after V lost 6 bases and J lost 3 bases. The protocol was immunoSEQ multiplex PCR, while the TCRdb copy is restricted to in-frame clones and leaves out a portion. The data contain 160,000 or so clones, roughly nine tenths of them seen just once; the ten biggest clones take up under 3.5%. The clonotype was recovered from a man between 18 and 35 years old in good health and CMV-seropositive. The chain recombines TRBV6-5 with TRBJ2-7; 8 nucleotides match TRBD2. What was sequenced was PBMCs. This chain's CDR3 is CASSPSGSSYEQYF. CDR3 bases: TGTGCCAGCAGCCCAAGCGGGAGCAGCTACGAGCAGTACTTC.